A single sample gave rise to the 25 T cell receptor beta chains below, sequenced in a study of CXCR3-negative and CXCR3-positive naive CD8 T cells. Findings and limits, study-wide: Relative to CXCR3-negative naive cells, CXCR3-positive naive cells had more hydrophobic TRB CDR3s.

These receptors lack a known antigen. UMI-tagged TRB cDNA libraries were built via 5' RACE. Using the 5' RACE reads, TCRdb records one entry per CDR3 protein without DNA. Its table records under 85,000 distinct CDR3 sequences. Sequences were obtained from naive CXCR3+ CD8+ T cells from blood. Sample subset: CD45RO-CCR7+CD27+CD95- naive CD8+ T cells expressing CXCR3 (TNR3+). These receptors were obtained from a human donor in good health. Some clones in this sample may be carry-over from other donors' samples.

The V gene is TRBV2, the J gene TRBJ1-6; TCRdb selects TRBD1, and the lack of DNA leaves this call unchecked. Germline V gene sequence: CDR1 SNHLY, CDR2 FYNNEI. This CDR3 is 18 amino acids long. CDR3 protein: CASSEDREEVRVNSPLHF.

The chain carries TRBV5-5 and TRBJ2-2. Germline V gives CDR1 SGHKS, CDR2 YYEKEE (reference sequence). The CDR3 has 16 residues. The CDR3 region is CASSSAELGNTGELFF. Using reference TRBV5-5 and TRBJ2-2 for the parts outside the CDR3, the full variable domain is DAGVTQSPTHLIKTRGQQVTLRCSPISGHKSVSWYQQVLGQGPQFIFQYYEKEERGRGNFPDRFSARQFPNYSSELNVNALLLGDSALYLCASSSAELGNTGELFFGEGSRLTVL.

The J gene is TRBJ2-3, the V gene TRBV7-9; TCRdb indicates TRBD2, and absent DNA this call remains unverified. Germline V gene lookup returns CDR1 SEHNR and CDR2 FQNEAQ (reference sequence). CDR3 length equals 14 residues. This chain's CDR3 is CASSSGLAVDTQYF.

The genes are TRBV14 and TRBJ2-7. The CDR3 consists of 15 residues. CDR1 is SGHDN and CDR2 is FVKESK in the germline V gene. The CDR3 sequence is CASSRWRDNSYEQYF.

The chain links TRBV7-9 to TRBJ1-1; absent DNA, TCRdb's TRBD1 call cannot be checked. The CDR3 is made up of 15 amino acids. The V gene's germline CDR1 is SEHNR and CDR2 FQNEAQ (reference sequence). CDR3 residues: CASSSRTTTGTEAFF.

The chain joins TRBV6-2 or TRBV6-3 to TRBJ1-1; the D gene TCRdb calls, TRBD1, cannot be checked with no DNA. This CDR3 region has 12 residues. The germline V gene has CDR1 MNHEY and CDR2 SVGEGT. The CDR3 loop is CVSSPGTVEAFF.

This sequence joins TRBV7-6 and TRBJ2-5; no DNA is available, so the TRBD1 call from TCRdb remains unchecked. The CDR3 extends over 14 amino acids. CDR1 is SGHVS, CDR2 FNYEAQ, per germline. The CDR3 here is CASSQRDRQETQYF.

The J gene is TRBJ1-5, the V gene TRBV7-9. CDR3 size: 14 residues. Germline assignment: CDR1 SEHNR and CDR2 FQNEAQ (reference sequence). The CDR3 sequence: CASSGVDSNQPQHF.

V is TRBV6-1 and J is TRBJ2-7; with no DNA, the TCRdb D assignment of TRBD1 cannot be verified. CDR1 and CDR2 from the germline V gene are MNHNS and SASEGT. The CDR3 is made up of 19 amino acids. The CDR3 here is CASSDDEGGEDKTPYEQYF.

The chain employs TRBV7-9 and TRBJ1-2; TCRdb reports TRBD1, a call that lacks DNA to check it against. The CDR3 consists of 15 residues. Germline V gene sequence: CDR1 SEHNR, CDR2 FQNEAQ (reference sequence). This chain's CDR3 is CASSATGTGIDGYTF.

V is TRBV9 and J is TRBJ2-1. This CDR3 comprises 12 residues. From germline, CDR1 is SGDLS and CDR2 YYNGEE. CDR3 sequence reads: CASSVEVGEQFF.

The chain links TRBV7-7 to TRBJ2-5. In germline, CDR1 is SSHAT, CDR2 FNYEAQ (reference sequence). This CDR3 is built from 13 residues. The CDR3 spells CASSLSPRETQYF.

This sequence joins TRBV27 and TRBJ1-2; the TRBD1 assignment by TCRdb is unverifiable without DNA. Per the germline V gene, CDR1 is MNHEY and CDR2 is SMNVEV (reference sequence). The CDR3 sequence is 14 residues long. CDR3 sequence reads: CASSWTGVDYGYTF.

CDR3 loop: CASSFWGPNEQFF. The rearrangement uses TRBV5-4 and TRBJ2-1; there is no DNA to check the TCRdb D call of TRBD2. The CDR3 extends over 13 amino acids. Germline V gene sequence: CDR1 SGHNT, CDR2 YYREEE (reference sequence).

The chain has TRBV28 and TRBJ1-3. The CDR3 contains 14 residues. Germline V gives CDR1 MDHEN, CDR2 SYDVKM. The CDR3 protein is CASSRVHSGNTIYF.

This chain uses TRBV29-1 with TRBJ2-7; TCRdb names TRBD1, which stays unverified in the absence of DNA. Germline V gene sequence: CDR1 SQVTM, CDR2 ANQGSEA. This CDR3 is 13 amino acids long. The CDR3: CSVEDGGPDEQYF.

This chain joins TRBV3-1 and TRBJ1-1. Looked up from germline, CDR1 is LGHDT and CDR2 is YNNKEL (reference sequence). This CDR3 is built from 15 residues. The chain's CDR3 is CASSQASGKNTEAFF.

This chain connects TRBV9 to TRBJ1-5; the D call from TCRdb, TRBD1, cannot be confirmed without DNA. Germline lookup yields CDR1 SGDLS and CDR2 YYNGEE. The CDR3 length is 15 residues. The CDR3 sequence: CASSVTGGLNQPQHF.

The V gene is TRBV29-1, the J gene TRBJ2-5; there is no DNA to check the TCRdb D call of TRBD1. The V gene's germline CDR1 is SQVTM and CDR2 ANQGSEA. The CDR3 covers 15 residues. This CDR3 is CSVVLPVQYQETQYF.

The V and J genes are TRBV29-1 and TRBJ2-5; TCRdb's D gene call, TRBD2, goes unchecked for lack of DNA. The CDR3 has 13 amino acids. CDR1 is SQVTM, CDR2 ANQGSEA, per germline. The CDR3: CSVSGLVGETQYF.

The chain carries TRBV13 and TRBJ1-2; TCRdb's D call of TRBD1 is untestable without DNA. Germline CDR1 PRHDT, CDR2 FYEKMQ (reference sequence). This CDR3 contains 13 residues. CDR3 residues: CASSPQGGYGYTF.

This rearrangement joins TRBV14 to TRBJ2-5. The CDR3 runs 13 residues. Germline CDR1 reads SGHDN; CDR2 reads FVKESK. The CDR3 here is CASSRLIQETQYF.

This sequence joins TRBV14 and TRBJ1-4; TCRdb gives TRBD1 as the D gene, but with no DNA this cannot be confirmed. Germline CDR1 and CDR2: SGHDN and FVKESK. The CDR3 spans 15 residues. The chain's CDR3 is CASSPLGTDREKLFF.

The chain uses TRBV27 and TRBJ2-3. Germline values: CDR1 MNHEY, CDR2 SMNVEV (reference sequence). The CDR3 spans 18 residues. The CDR3 protein is CASSLSIRLSDQVDTQYF.

The chain is built from TRBV2 and TRBJ2-3; TCRdb gives TRBD2 as the D gene, but with no DNA this cannot be confirmed. Germline V gene sequence: CDR1 SNHLY, CDR2 FYNNEI. This CDR3 contains 13 residues. This CDR3 is CASSGRPWDTQYF.